The following is a T cell receptor beta chain sequence with its context. Its matching antigen is unknown. The sample comes from a study of T-cell memory formation after mild COVID-19. Study-wide findings and caveats: SARS-CoV-2 specificity was not confirmed for second-wave clones peaking on day 37. CD4/CD8 balance held among clones contracting day 15 to 85, and later expanders leaned CD4+.

TCRdb fed the 5' RACE reads into MiXCR, producing one record per CDR3 protein. The sample lists roughly 370,000 distinct CDR3 sequences, approximately 15% occurring once. The CDR3 has 14 amino acids. Germline-derived CDR1 and CDR2 are SGHRS and YFSETQ. V shed 0 bases and J shed 3 bases, with 8 bases lying between them. The chain uses TRBV5-1 and TRBJ2-3, with D unclear. Sample: PBMCs or a T cell subset sorted from them (not recorded which). This clonotype was sampled from a man aged 18-30 years who had mild COVID-19 (a few samples of this study predate the infection). Cell type and time point are not known. CDR3 in DNA: TGCGCCAGCAGCTTGGTCGGCGCGACAGATACGCAGTATTTT. Protein sequence: CASSLVGATDTQYF.